The 32 T cell receptor beta chains below were found in one sample sequenced in a study of T cell repertoires in cytomegalovirus infection. These TCRs are of unknown antigen specificity. TCRdb independently ran MiXCR on the reads; one entry per CDR3 protein. The sample records about 740,000 distinct CDR3 sequences, roughly 36% being singletons. The specimen was cultured PBMCs, collected from culture after CMV antigen stimulation. These receptors were obtained from a human donor in good health (CMV status not recorded). Some clones in this sample may be carry-over from other donors' samples.

The CDR3 loop is CASSRTGTGGLSPLHF. The CDR3 nucleotides are TGTGCCAGCAGCCGGACCGGGACAGGGGGCCTTTCACCCCTCCACTTT. This rearrangement joins TRBV11-2 to TRBJ1-6, with 12 bases matching TRBD1. The CDR3 totals 16 residues. Trimming at V came to 5 bases and at J to 9 bases, leaving 8 bases not matched to a gene. The germline CDR1 and CDR2 sequences are SGHAT and FQNNGV.

The chain is built from TRBV10-2 and TRBJ2-3, with D possibly matching TRBD2 (6 bases). Germline CDR1 is WSHSY and CDR2 is SAAADI. This CDR3 comprises 14 residues. V shed 7 bases and J shed 1 base, with 12 bases lying between them. CDR3 protein: CASMVADRTDTQYF. The DNA of the CDR3 is TGCGCCAGCATGGTAGCGGACCGCACAGATACGCAGTATTTT.

The V and J genes are TRBV2 and TRBJ1-2, with no clear D. In germline, CDR1 is SNHLY, CDR2 FYNNEI. The germline V and J ends were trimmed by 7 bases and 3 bases, with 9 bases remaining between them. The CDR3 is 12 residues long. Here the CDR3 reads CASKPEDYGYTF. The CDR3 DNA sequence: TGTGCCAGCAAGCCCGAGGACTATGGCTACACCTTC.

The chain employs TRBV7-6 and TRBJ1-1; TRBD1 is a possible D gene (6 bases). V lost 3 bases to trimming and J lost 5 bases, with 22 bases between them. Germline V lookup: CDR1 SGHVS, CDR2 FNYEAQ. The CDR3 consists of 17 residues. The CDR3 DNA sequence: TGTGCCAGCAGCTTCTTGGCAGGGGTGGGTGTAGGGACTGAAGCTTTCTTT. Its translation: CASSFLAGVGVGTEAFF. Variable domain in full (rest from reference TRBV7-6 and TRBJ1-1): GAGVSQSPRYKVTKRGQDVALRCDPISGHVSLYWYRQALGQGPEFLTYFNYEAQQDKSGLPNDRFSAERPEGSISTLTIQRTEQRDSAMYRCASSFLAGVGVGTEAFFGQGTRLTVV.

This clonotype has more than one count but fewer than ten. CDR3 protein: CASSSRQGRSPLHF. CDR3 in DNA: TGTGCCAGCAGCTCCCGACAGGGCAGATCACCCCTCCACTTT. This sequence joins TRBV7-9 and TRBJ1-6, with 7 positions matching TRBD1. CDR3 size: 14 residues. Trimming removed 4 bases from V and 10 bases from J; junction bases left unmatched: 7. Per the germline V gene, CDR1 is SEHNR and CDR2 is FQNEAQ (reference sequence).

This clonotype was seen many times. The rearrangement links TRBV7-2 to TRBJ1-1; TRBD1 matches at 7 bases. Germline-derived CDR1 and CDR2 are SGHTA and FQGNSA. The CDR3 consists of 15 residues. The V and J ends lost 5 bases and 4 bases, in that order; junction bases with no gene match: 10. This chain's CDR3 is CASSLTTGYRTEAFF. CDR3 DNA: TGTGCCAGCAGCCTAACGACAGGGTATCGCACTGAAGCTTTCTTT.

V gene TRBV19 combines with J gene TRBJ1-1; no firm D call. The CDR3 length is 11 residues. Trimming removed 7 bases at V and 3 bases at J, with 6 bases between. Germline V gives CDR1 LNHDA, CDR2 SQIVND (reference sequence). CDR3 sequence (DNA): TGTGCCAGTATTTTCTACACTGAAGCTTTCTTT. Residues: CASIFYTEAFF.

This rearrangement joins TRBV19 to TRBJ2-7; the match to TRBD1 covers 8 bases. This CDR3 is 12 amino acids long. CDR1 is LNHDA and CDR2 is SQIVND in the germline V gene (reference sequence). Germline trimming cut 7 bases from V and 6 bases from J; bases unmatched to any gene: 5. CDR3 residues: CASISGGGEQYF. CDR3 nucleotide sequence: TGTGCCAGTATATCAGGGGGCGGCGAGCAGTACTTC. Variable domain in full (rest from reference TRBV19 and TRBJ2-7): DGGITQSPKYLFRKEGQNVTLSCEQNLNHDAMYWYRQDPGQGLRLIYYSQIVNDFQKGDIAEGYSVSREKKESFPLTVTSAQKNPTAFYLCASISGGGEQYFGPGTRLTVT.

This clonotype was seen at least ten times. The chain has TRBV7-2 and TRBJ2-5, with a weak D call TRBD2 (9 bases). Germline values: CDR1 SGHTA, CDR2 FQGNSA. V was shortened by 1 base and J by 4 bases, with 16 bases between the two germline ends. This CDR3 is built from 16 residues. CDR3 protein: CASSLEASGTGETQYF. CDR3 sequence (DNA): TGTGCCAGCAGCTTAGAGGCTAGCGGGACAGGAGAGACCCAGTACTTC.

This chain connects TRBV7-6 to TRBJ2-1; no clear D gene. The V and J ends lost 5 bases and 6 bases respectively, with 14 bases between them. From germline, CDR1 is SGHVS and CDR2 FNYEAQ. The CDR3 length is 14 residues. The chain's CDR3 is CASSPYRVINEQFF. The CDR3 DNA is TGTGCCAGCAGCCCTTATCGGGTCATCAATGAGCAGTTCTTC.

This clonotype was seen more than once but under ten times. This chain links TRBV3-1 with TRBJ1-4; no clear D. The V gene's germline CDR1 is LGHDT and CDR2 YNNKEL (reference sequence). Trimming cost V 0 bases and J 2 bases, with 4 bases left between them. There are 14 residues in the CDR3. The CDR3 loop reads CASSQDVTNEKLFF. CDR3 DNA: TGTGCCAGCAGCCAAGACGTCACTAATGAAAAACTGTTTTTT.

This clonotype was seen a handful of times. The chain is built from TRBV20-1 and TRBJ2-5; 12 bases map to TRBD2. Germline CDR1 DFQATT, CDR2 SNEGSKA (reference sequence). The CDR3 runs 14 residues. Losses at the gene ends were 5 bases for V and 4 bases for J; bases not matched to a gene: 5. CDR3: CSAALAGGRETQYF. The CDR3 DNA reads as TGCAGTGCTGCACTAGCGGGAGGCAGAGAGACCCAGTACTTC.

The rearrangement joins TRBV20-1 to TRBJ2-3; 7 nucleotides align to TRBD2. The trim removed 1 base at V and 0 bases at J, leaving 4 bases unmatched. The germline V gene encodes CDR1 DFQATT and CDR2 SNEGSKA (reference sequence). This CDR3 has 15 residues. In nucleotides, the CDR3 is TGCAGTGCTAGAGGTCTAGCGGTAAGCACAGATACGCAGTATTTT. Protein product: CSARGLAVSTDTQYF.

The rearrangement links TRBV11-1 to TRBJ2-5; TRBD2 agrees at 11 bases. Germline CDR1 reads SGHAT; CDR2 reads FQDESV (reference sequence). Trimming at V came to 5 bases and at J to 9 bases, leaving 8 bases not matched to a gene. The CDR3 is made up of 14 amino acids. CDR3 coding DNA: TGTGCCAGCAGCCGAACTAGCGGGGGTGGGCCCCAGTACTTC. Its translation is CASSRTSGGGPQYF.

The chain links TRBV6-5 to TRBJ2-3; tentative D call: TRBD2 (5 bases). There are 12 residues in the CDR3. Germline lookup yields CDR1 MNHEY and CDR2 SVGAGI. The V end was cut by 8 bases, the J end by 8 bases, with 14 bases between. The CDR3, as DNA: TGTGCCAGCGGGCGGGTCGGCGGTACGCAGTATTTT. Its translation is CASGRVGGTQYF.

The table lists this clonotype with a few counts. The chain carries TRBV7-6 and TRBJ2-1, with 9 bases lining up with TRBD1. From germline, CDR1 is SGHVS and CDR2 FNYEAQ. The CDR3 has 14 amino acids. The ends lost 3 bases at V and 7 bases at J; junction bases unmatched: 4. Here the CDR3 reads CASSFGQGRNEQFF. CDR3 coding DNA: TGTGCCAGCAGCTTCGGACAGGGGCGGAATGAGCAGTTCTTC.

In its sample, this clonotype was seen a few times. This chain joins TRBV7-8 and TRBJ2-5; D is possibly TRBD1 (7 bases). The V end was cut by 4 bases, the J end by 2 bases, with 14 bases between. The CDR3 covers 15 residues. Looked up from germline, CDR1 is SGHVS and CDR2 is FQNEAQ. The CDR3 region is CASSSLTGRQETQYF. The CDR3 nucleotides read TGTGCCAGCAGCTCCCTGACAGGGAGGCAAGAGACCCAGTACTTC.

The rearrangement uses TRBV7-3 and TRBJ1-1, with D perhaps matching TRBD1 (5 bases). This CDR3 has 11 amino acids. With 4 bases removed from V and 7 bases from J, the gap between germline ends came to 7 bases. Germline V gives CDR1 SGHTA, CDR2 FQGTGA. The CDR3 is CASSSDNEAFF. DNA of the CDR3: TGTGCCAGCAGCTCGGACAATGAAGCTTTCTTT.

This clonotype was seen a handful of times. The chain employs TRBV6-2 or TRBV6-3 and TRBJ2-5; 7 nucleotides align to TRBD2. CDR1 and CDR2 (germline): MNHEY, SVGEGT. V was pared by 4 bases and J by 2 bases, with 10 bases of the junction left unmatched. The CDR3 spans 16 residues. The DNA of the CDR3 is TGTGCCAGCAGTTCCCCGGACCCGCGGGGGCAAGAGACCCAGTACTTC. Encoded protein: CASSSPDPRGQETQYF.

CDR3 region: CASSTRPRGGLWKETQYF. The CDR3 coding sequence is TGTGCCAGCAGTACTAGACCTCGGGGGGGCCTTTGGAAAGAGACCCAGTACTTC. The V gene is TRBV6-2 or TRBV6-3, the J gene TRBJ2-5; 8 nucleotides match TRBD2. Trimming took 5 bases from V and 3 from J; bases not matched to a gene: 17. Germline V CDR1 and CDR2: MNHEY, SVGEGT. The CDR3 consists of 18 residues.

This clonotype occurred a few times. J is TRBJ1-5 and V is TRBV19, with D unresolved. Trimming took 5 bases from V and 5 from J, leaving 7 bases between them. CDR3 length: 12 amino acids. CDR1 is LNHDA and CDR2 is SQIVND in the germline V gene (reference sequence). The CDR3 sequence: CASSLKHQPQHF. CDR3 DNA sequence: TGTGCCAGTAGTTTGAAACATCAGCCCCAGCATTTT. Looking up the rest from reference TRBV19 and TRBJ1-5 gives the full variable domain: DGGITQSPKYLFRKEGQNVTLSCEQNLNHDAMYWYRQDPGQGLRLIYYSQIVNDFQKGDIAEGYSVSREKKESFPLTVTSAQKNPTAFYLCASSLKHQPQHFGDGTRLSIL.

For this clonotype: A single base separates this from a much larger clone, so it may be a read error. The chain carries TRBV19 and TRBJ2-4, with D unresolved. The CDR3 is 13 residues long. The V and J ends lost 6 bases and 5 bases respectively, with 11 bases between them. The germline gives CDR1 LNHDA, CDR2 SQIVND (reference sequence). CDR3 loop: CASSPAGENIQYF. CDR3 bases: TGTGCCAGTAGCCCGGCAGGAGAAAACATTCAGTACTTC.

The chain is built from TRBV2 and TRBJ2-5; a possible D gene is TRBD2 (6 bases). V was trimmed by 5 bases and J by 2 bases, leaving 12 bases between them. This CDR3 spans 14 amino acids. Germline V CDR1 and CDR2: SNHLY, FYNNEI. The CDR3 is CASSQSTRQETQYF. CDR3 nucleotides: TGTGCCAGCAGTCAGTCGACTAGGCAAGAGACCCAGTACTTC.

The V gene is TRBV25-1, the J gene TRBJ2-2, with 8 bases identical to TRBD2. Germline-derived CDR1 and CDR2 are MGHDK and SYGVNS. This CDR3 is built from 16 residues. With V trimmed by 6 bases and J by 4 bases, 10 bases remained unmatched. CDR3 sequence: CASSPTSGTSTGELFF. The CDR3, as DNA: TGTGCCAGCAGCCCCACTAGCGGTACATCCACCGGGGAGCTGTTTTTT.

This clonotype was observed at least ten times. The chain employs TRBV7-2 and TRBJ2-3, with D possibly TRBD1 on 5 matching bases. Germline V CDR1 and CDR2: SGHTA, FQGNSA. Trimming removed 5 bases from V and 7 bases from J, with 16 bases in between. The CDR3 is made up of 14 amino acids. CDR3 coding DNA: TGTGCCAGCAGCCTTATTAGGGGCATAAATACGCAGTATTTT. It translates to CASSLIRGINTQYF.

The chain has TRBV27 and TRBJ2-7; D is possibly TRBD1 (6 bases). V was trimmed by 5 bases and J by 2 bases, leaving 10 bases between them. The CDR3 extends over 13 amino acids. Germline assignment: CDR1 MNHEY and CDR2 SMNVEV (reference sequence). The CDR3 nucleotides are TGTGCCAGCAGTCCCGGGACACCCTACGAGCAGTACTTC. Protein sequence: CASSPGTPYEQYF.

This clonotype was counted only a few times. This chain links TRBV7-2 with TRBJ2-5; TRBD1 might be the D (5 bases). The CDR3 is made up of 14 amino acids. Germline V CDR1 and CDR2: SGHTA, FQGNSA. V gave up 1 base and J gave up 7 bases, with 13 bases separating them. In DNA form, the CDR3 reads TGTGCCAGCAGCTTAGGGGCAGGGAAGGGGACCCAGTACTTC. This encodes CASSLGAGKGTQYF.

This chain links TRBV7-9 with TRBJ1-2; 10 nucleotides agree with TRBD1. Losses at the gene ends were 4 bases for V and 8 bases for J; bases not matched to a gene: 10. Per germline, CDR1 SEHNR and CDR2 FQNEAQ (reference sequence). CDR3 size: 15 residues. The CDR3 DNA reads TGTGCCAGCAGCTCAACCGGGACAGGGGCCAACGGCTACACCTTC. Encoded protein: CASSSTGTGANGYTF. The full variable domain, completed using reference TRBV7-9 and TRBJ1-2, is DTGVSQNPRHKITKRGQNVTFRCDPISEHNRLYWYRQTLGQGPEFLTYFQNEAQLEKSRLLSDRFSAERPKGSFSTLEIQRTEQGDSAMYLCASSSTGTGANGYTFGSGTRLTVV.

This clonotype was seen repeatedly, ten times or more. This chain joins TRBV7-9 and TRBJ2-6, with D uncertain. CDR1 is SEHNR, CDR2 FQNEAQ, per germline (reference sequence). The germline V and J ends were trimmed by 1 base and 1 base, with 5 bases remaining between them. The CDR3 totals 15 residues. The chain's CDR3 is CASSLVLSGANVLTF. Here the CDR3 DNA reads TGTGCCAGCAGCTTAGTTCTATCTGGGGCCAACGTCCTGACTTTC.

In this sample, this clonotype turned up a few times. The J gene is TRBJ1-1, the V gene TRBV3-1, with D possibly TRBD1 on 6 matching bases. Germline V gives CDR1 LGHDT, CDR2 YNNKEL (reference sequence). CDR3 length equals 16 residues. With 4 bases removed from V and 1 base from J, the gap between germline ends came to 16 bases. As DNA, the CDR3 is TGTGCCAGCAGCCCGAAGAAGACAGGCGAGAACACTGAAGCTTTCTTT. Its translation: CASSPKKTGENTEAFF.

This clonotype has at least ten counts. J is TRBJ2-2 and V is TRBV7-2; D unresolved. Germline V gene sequence: CDR1 SGHTA, CDR2 FQGNSA. Trimming left V 2 bases short and J 6 bases short, with 10 bases between. The CDR3 spans 14 residues. The CDR3 sequence is CASSLRTPAGELFF. The CDR3 nucleotides are TGTGCCAGCAGCTTAAGGACCCCAGCCGGGGAGCTGTTTTTT. Using reference TRBV7-2 and TRBJ2-2 for the parts outside the CDR3, the full variable domain is GAGVSQSPSNKVTEKGKDVELRCDPISGHTALYWYRQSLGQGLEFLIYFQGNSAPDKSGLPSDRFSAERTGGSVSTLTIQRTQQEDSAVYLCASSLRTPAGELFFGEGSRLTVL.

The gene calls are TRBV4-1 and TRBJ2-2; TRBD2 agrees at 8 bases. V dropped 0 bases and J dropped 4; count of bases not matched to a gene: 13. CDR1 is MGHRA and CDR2 is YSYEKL in the germline V gene. The CDR3 runs to 19 residues. The CDR3 reads CASSQDQVKIAGTTGELFF. DNA of the CDR3: TGCGCCAGCAGCCAAGATCAAGTGAAGATAGCGGGAACCACCGGGGAGCTGTTTTTT.